This T cell receptor beta chain is drawn from a study of blood T cell repertoires in COVID-19. About the research overall: Material from acute and convalescent COVID-19 was sourced from the United States, Italy and Spain. The analysed material was cDNA or gDNA that came from T cells, B-cell-depleted T cells, or PBMCs.

Each participant's cohort was designated according to participant-reported clinical history. Germline CDR1 SGHDT, CDR2 YYEEEE. The CDR3 runs to 14 residues. The V gene end was trimmed by 4 bases and the J gene end by 8 bases; junction bases not matched to a gene: 8. In the original workflow: By means of reference gene primer amplification, nucleated cell counts were estimated. Here immunoSEQ multiplex PCR was the method, and the copy in TCRdb shows in-frame clones only, minus some. The DNA was the basis for D and trimming; V, J and clone size are from that table. This table holds some 300,000 clones, 89% found once. This clone has just a few counts.

The clonotype was recovered from a woman in her 50s who had been exposed to COVID-19. Sequencing was performed on PBMCs or T cells enriched from blood (not recorded which). This sequence joins TRBV5-6 and TRBJ1-2; TRBD1 agrees at 10 bases. CDR3 DNA sequence: TGTGCCAGCAGCGGGACCGGGACAGGGGAAGGCTACACCTTC. Its protein is CASSGTGTGEGYTF.